The entry that follows covers one T cell receptor (beta chain) sequence. The CDR3 covers 15 residues. V was cut by 1 base and J by 0 bases, with 8 bases left in between. Per germline, CDR1 SGHKS and CDR2 YYEKEE (reference sequence). This specimen belongs to a study of blood T cell repertoires in COVID-19. Study at large: The study drew acute and convalescent COVID-19 samples from the United States, Italy and Spain. T cells, B-cell-depleted T cells, or PBMCs provided the cDNA or gDNA that served as material.

Per the authors' pipeline: Estimated nucleated cell counts came from reference gene primer amplification. The repertoire was sequenced with immunoSEQ multiplex PCR; TCRdb's copy has only in-frame clones and lacks some. The V and J calls and clone size are taken from that table; D and trimming were inferred from the DNA. The profile shows 130,000 to 150,000 clones, roughly 80% of them singletons. This clonotype originated in a human donor with acute or convalescent COVID-19. The donor label of this sample is uncertain. The chain has TRBV5-5 and TRBJ2-1, with a weak D call TRBD2 (5 bases). Sample: peripheral blood. The DNA for the CDR3 is TGTGCCAGCAGCTTGTCTGGGAGCTCCTACAATGAGCAGTTCTTC. It specifies CASSLSGSSYNEQFF.